This T cell receptor beta chain comes out of a study of cytomegalovirus exposure and HLA in healthy donors. CDR3 length: 14 amino acids. J was trimmed by 2 bases and V by 4 bases; bases with no gene match: 4. Germline CDR1 reads SGHAT; CDR2 reads FQNNGV. The method was immunoSEQ multiplex PCR; TCRdb's version includes in-frame clones alone and lacks a portion of them. The profile shows approximately 150,000 clones, approximately 86% of them singletons. The sequence derives from a man between 18 and 35 years old in good health and CMV-seropositive. The specimen sequenced was PBMCs. This chain joins TRBV11-2 and TRBJ2-7; 8 bases map to TRBD2. Here the CDR3 DNA reads TGTGCCAGCAGCTATAGCGGGAACCCCTACGAGCAGTACTTC. This encodes CASSYSGNPYEQYF.